Below, 17 T cell receptor beta chains from the same sample are listed, as sequenced in a study of T-cell reconstitution after alpha-beta-depleted transplantation in children. Preparing the TCRbeta library involved the use of unique molecular identifiers. TCRdb re-called the PCR reads through MiXCR, storing one row per CDR3 protein. The table includes over 200,000 distinct CDR3 sequences, about 9.2% detected once. Source: PBMCs from the stem cell graft donor, taken from the stem cell graft. The origin of the receptors is a human donor who donated a stem cell graft to a child with acute lymphoblastic leukemia.

This chain connects TRBV3-1 to TRBJ2-1, with 7 bases that match TRBD2. The CDR3 is 17 residues long. V shed 4 bases, J shed 1 base, and the junction held 10 bases outside the gene matches. Looked up from germline, CDR1 is LGHDT and CDR2 is YNNKEL (reference sequence). CDR3 in amino acids: CASSLLSRGVSYNEQFF. The CDR3 region has the DNA TGTGCCAGCAGCCTCCTATCTCGGGGGGTGTCCTACAATGAGCAGTTCTTC.

The CDR3 DNA is TGTGCTAGTGGTTTGGGCCTGGGAACAGATACGCAGTATTTT. It specifies CASGLGLGTDTQYF. V gene TRBV12-5 combines with J gene TRBJ2-3; D is undetermined. The CDR3 is 14 residues long. V lost 1 base and J lost 3, with 8 bases in between. CDR1 LGHNT and CDR2 FRNRAP come from the germline V gene.

This clonotype was detected only a few times. This chain connects TRBV20-1 to TRBJ1-5, with TRBD1 identical over 8 bases. J was trimmed by 2 bases and V by 1 base; bases with no gene match: 1. The germline V gene encodes CDR1 DFQATT and CDR2 SNEGSKA (reference sequence). This CDR3 has 14 residues. The CDR3 DNA is TGCAGTGCTAGAGGGACAGGGCGCAATCAGCCCCAGCATTTT. Translating gives CSARGTGRNQPQHF.

This clonotype has just a few counts. V usage is TRBV4-2 and J usage is TRBJ2-7, with 9 positions matching TRBD2. The ends lost 0 bases at V and 2 bases at J; junction bases unmatched: 11. CDR3 length: 18 residues. Per the germline V gene, CDR1 is LGHNA and CDR2 is YNFKEQ. This chain's CDR3 is CASSQEGGLAGSTYEQYF. In nucleotides, the CDR3 is TGTGCCAGCAGCCAAGAGGGAGGGCTAGCGGGGAGCACCTACGAGCAGTACTTC.

The V gene is TRBV30, the J gene TRBJ2-3; D is perhaps TRBD2 (7 bases). The CDR3 covers 15 residues. Trimming removed 1 base from V and 1 base from J, with 12 bases in between. CDR1 GTSNPN and CDR2 SVGIG come from the germline V gene (reference sequence). CDR3 coding DNA: TGTGCCTGGAGTGCCCTCGGGGGGCGCACAGATACGCAGTATTTT. Translated, it gives CAWSALGGRTDTQYF. Complete variable domain (other parts from reference TRBV30 and TRBJ2-3): SQTIHQWPATLVQPVGSPLSLECTVEGTSNPNLYWYRQAAGRGLQLLFYSVGIGQISSEVPQNLSASRPQDRQFILSSKKLLLSDSGFYLCAWSALGGRTDTQYFGPGTRLTVL.

In its sample, this clonotype is medium-sized. The V gene is TRBV12-3 or TRBV12-4, the J gene TRBJ2-1; D is unresolved. The CDR3 has 14 amino acids. The V end lost 4 bases, the J end lost 5 bases, and 12 bases lay between the germline ends. CDR3 nucleotide sequence: TGTGCCAGCAGTTCACGGAACAACGACAATGAGCAGTTCTTC. It codes for CASSSRNNDNEQFF.

The chain links TRBV2 to TRBJ1-1, with D perhaps TRBD1 (5 bases). V was shortened by 4 bases and J by 11 bases, with 20 bases between the two germline ends. Germline V gene lookup returns CDR1 SNHLY and CDR2 FYNNEI. This CDR3 region has 14 residues. CDR3 region: CASSGSSGRGDAFF. The CDR3, as DNA: TGTGCCAGCAGTGGGTCATCAGGGAGAGGGGATGCTTTCTTT.

In its sample, this clonotype was seen many times. This chain connects TRBV4-2 to TRBJ1-4; 8 positions agree with TRBD1. Germline trimming cut 1 base from V and 7 bases from J; bases unmatched to any gene: 17. Germline V gene lookup returns CDR1 LGHNA and CDR2 YNFKEQ. This CDR3 comprises 19 residues. For the CDR3, the DNA is TGTGCCAGCAGCCAAGCTCCGGCAGGGGGCTCCCAACGGGGTGAAAAACTGTTTTTT. It yields the protein CASSQAPAGGSQRGEKLFF.

This chain links TRBV19 with TRBJ2-3; the D gene is possibly TRBD1 (6 bases). The CDR3 sequence is 14 residues long. Germline assignment: CDR1 LNHDA and CDR2 SQIVND (reference sequence). V dropped 5 bases and J dropped 3 bases, with 12 bases sitting between them. CDR3 sequence: CASSLQTGTDTQYF. The CDR3, as DNA: TGTGCCAGTAGTCTACAGACAGGAACAGATACGCAGTATTTT.

V and J are TRBV27 and TRBJ1-6; no reliable D call. The germline gives CDR1 MNHEY, CDR2 SMNVEV (reference sequence). The CDR3 consists of 14 residues. V was trimmed by 5 bases and J by 4 bases, leaving 9 bases between them. As DNA, the CDR3 is TGTGCCAGCAGTACTACAGAATATAATTCACCCCTCCACTTT. This translates into CASSTTEYNSPLHF.

Comment on this clonotype: A read error may account for a junction end that differs from germline. This chain joins TRBV5-4 and TRBJ2-3; D is perhaps TRBD1 or TRBD2 (5 bases each). CDR1 SGHNT and CDR2 YYREEE come from the germline V gene (reference sequence). The length of the CDR3 is 16 residues. CDR3 residues: CASSLRREAGRDTQYF. The CDR3 region has the DNA TGTGCCAGCAGCTTGAGGCGCGAGGCAGGGAGAGATACGCAGTACTTT. Drawing the rest from reference TRBV5-4 and TRBJ2-3, the complete variable domain is ETGVTQSPTHLIKTRGQQVTLRCSSQSGHNTVSWYQQALGQGPQFIFQYYREEENGRGNFPPRFSGLQFPNYSSELNVNALELDDSALYLCASSLRREAGRDTQYFGPGTRLTVL.

In this sample, this clonotype turned up a few times. The V and J genes are TRBV5-1 and TRBJ2-3; 7 bases align to TRBD2. There are 14 residues in the CDR3. Germline V gene sequence: CDR1 SGHRS, CDR2 YFSETQ. The V segment lost 4 bases and the J segment 6 bases; nucleotides outside the gene matches: 8. The CDR3 protein is CASSLGRGRDTQYF. CDR3 nucleotides: TGCGCCAGCAGCCTTGGGAGGGGTCGTGATACGCAGTATTTT.

The rearrangement links TRBV9 to TRBJ1-2; D call uncertain. The CDR3 consists of 10 residues. V lost 4 bases to trimming and J lost 13 bases, with 11 bases between them. From germline, CDR1 is SGDLS and CDR2 YYNGEE. In DNA form, the CDR3 reads TGTGCCAGCAGCCCCCTCCCAGCCACCTTC. Residues: CASSPLPATF.

The chain carries TRBV7-2 and TRBJ1-5; possible D gene TRBD1, 5 bases. The V end was cut by 5 bases, the J end by 0 bases, with 11 bases between. Germline CDR1 reads SGHTA; CDR2 reads FQGNSA. This CDR3 is 15 amino acids long. The CDR3 bases are TGTGCCAGCAGCCCAGATGGGGCTAGCAATCAGCCCCAGCATTTT. Translation gives CASSPDGASNQPQHF.

This chain uses TRBV5-1 with TRBJ2-7; D remains unclear. CDR1 is SGHRS and CDR2 is YFSETQ in the germline V gene. V shed 0 bases and J shed 3 bases, with 13 bases lying between them. The CDR3 sequence is 15 residues long. The CDR3 DNA reads as TGCGCCAGCAGCTTGGCCCCCGACTTTAACTACGAGCAGTACTTC. Encoded protein: CASSLAPDFNYEQYF.

This clonotype has a handful of counts. The genes are TRBV6-5 and TRBJ2-3; 7 nucleotides match TRBD1. V lost 4 bases to trimming and J lost 0 bases; unmatched junction nucleotides: 7. The CDR3 runs to 16 residues. CDR1 is MNHEY and CDR2 is SVGAGI in the germline V gene. CDR3 coding DNA: TGTGCCAGCAGTTTGTTGGGACAGACTAGCACAGATACGCAGTATTTT. This gives the protein CASSLLGQTSTDTQYF.

V is TRBV4-1 and J is TRBJ1-2, with D hard to call. Between the trimmed V and J ends, which lost 5 bases and 2 bases, there was a span of 15 bases. The V gene's germline CDR1 is MGHRA and CDR2 YSYEKL. This CDR3 has 15 amino acids. CDR3 loop: CASSGTDGENYGYTF. The CDR3 nucleotides are TGCGCCAGCAGCGGAACCGACGGGGAAAACTATGGCTACACCTTC.